This record concerns one T cell receptor beta chain sequence. Its antigen is undetermined. Assay used: immunoSEQ multiplex PCR; TCRdb lists only in-frame clones, some missing. The data contain over 200,000 clones, around 87% of them singletons. This sample was taken from a study of cytomegalovirus exposure and HLA in healthy donors. Findings and caveats of the study: The study labeled approximately 150 TCR beta chains cytomegalovirus-associated. It was found in a later analysis that first-cohort TCR clusters tended to co-occur in the 100 to 150 validation repertoires.

The source material was PBMCs. The receptor was derived from a woman aged 18-29 years in good health and CMV-seropositive.

For the CDR3, the DNA is TGCAGCGTTGAAGACATTGCGTACGAGCAGTACTTC. Translation gives CSVEDIAYEQYF. This chain connects TRBV29-1 to TRBJ2-7; D gene ambiguous. Germline-derived CDR1 and CDR2 are SQVTM and ANQGSEA. Trimming took 0 bases from V and 4 from J, leaving 7 bases between them. The length of the CDR3 is 12 residues.